Below are 7 T cell receptor beta chains sequenced from a single sample in a study of T cells in Graves' hyperthyroidism and ophthalmopathy. TCR beta CDR3 regions were amplified from RNA transcripts. TCR CDR3 regions were first amplified by RT-PCR with HTBI primers. TCRdb fed the multiplex PCR reads into MiXCR, producing one record per CDR3 protein. This table holds roughly 500,000 distinct CDR3 sequences, approximately 49% found once. Sequencing was carried out using peripheral blood or thyroid tissue (not recorded which). The receptors stem from an adult woman with Graves' disease, either hyperthyroidism or ophthalmopathy (not recorded which).

The V and J genes are TRBV2 and TRBJ1-2; D is unclear. The ends were cut back, 3 bases at V and 6 bases at J, with 11 bases in the middle. This CDR3 is 13 amino acids long. CDR1 SNHLY and CDR2 FYNNEI come from the germline V gene. This chain's CDR3 is CASSDRGADGYTF. DNA for the CDR3: TGTGCCAGCAGTGATCGGGGAGCGGATGGCTACACCTTC. The variable domain in full, completed from reference TRBV2 and TRBJ1-2, reads EPEVTQTPSHQVTQMGQEVILRCVPISNHLYFYWYRQILGQKVEFLVSFYNNEISEKSEIFDDQFSVERPDGSNFTLKIRSTKLEDSAMYFCASSDRGADGYTFGSGTRLTVV.

This chain uses TRBV5-1 with TRBJ1-1; TRBD1 is a possible D gene (6 bases). With 4 bases removed from V and 0 bases from J, the gap between germline ends came to 10 bases. The length of the CDR3 is 14 residues. Germline lookup yields CDR1 SGHRS and CDR2 YFSETQ. CDR3 in amino acids: CASSRQDLNTEAFF. CDR3 bases: TGCGCCAGCAGCCGACAGGATTTGAACACTGAAGCTTTCTTT.

In its sample, this clonotype was seen a few times. A clone one base away is much larger, so this may be a read error. The chain carries TRBV6-5 and TRBJ1-1; D is unclear. This CDR3 has 15 amino acids. Germline V gives CDR1 MNHEY, CDR2 SVGAGI. This CDR3 is CAISYGRRPNTEAFF. The CDR3 DNA sequence: TGTGCCATCAGTTACGGACGGCGTCCGAACACTGAAGCTTTCTTT.

The chain is built from TRBV15 and TRBJ1-1; D unresolved. This CDR3 is built from 15 residues. The germline gives CDR1 LNHNV, CDR2 YYDKDF (reference sequence). Trimming took off 7 bases at V and 5 bases at J, with 20 bases between the two ends. The CDR3 sequence is CATTVPRVSVTEAFF. For the CDR3, the DNA is TGTGCCACCACCGTGCCGAGGGTCTCGGTGACTGAAGCTTTCTTT.

This clonotype was detected only a few times. This rearrangement joins TRBV20-1 to TRBJ2-5; 8 nucleotides match TRBD2. CDR3 length: 12 amino acids. CDR1 and CDR2 from the germline V gene are DFQATT and SNEGSKA (reference sequence). The CDR3 sequence: CTVTGGEETQYF. Written as DNA, the CDR3 is TGCACCGTTACGGGAGGGGAAGAGACCCAGTACTTC.

This clonotype has a handful of counts. V and J are TRBV27 and TRBJ2-7; possibly TRBD2 for D (6 bases). The V end lost 10 bases, the J end lost 2 bases, and 15 bases lay between the germline ends. Germline loops: CDR1 MNHEY, CDR2 SMNVEV (reference sequence). This CDR3 is 13 amino acids long. Here the CDR3 reads CATSRSGPYEQYF. DNA of the CDR3: TGTGCCACCTCCCGTAGCGGACCCTACGAGCAGTACTTC.

V and J are TRBV4-1 and TRBJ1-1, with 8 positions matching TRBD1. This CDR3 spans 18 amino acids. Germline loops: CDR1 MGHRA, CDR2 YSYEKL. The ends lost 4 bases at V and 4 bases at J; junction bases unmatched: 17. This chain's CDR3 is CASSPPQGVGTGVTEAFF. In DNA form, the CDR3 reads TGCGCCAGCAGCCCCCCACAGGGGGTCGGCACCGGTGTCACTGAAGCTTTCTTT.